This TCR beta chain originates from a study of blood T cell repertoires in COVID-19. The table came from immunoSEQ multiplex PCR; TCRdb's copy has only in-frame clones and leaves some out. The data hold about 410,000 clones, with 89% observed a single time. This CDR3 has 13 residues. Germline V gene data show CDR1 as MNHEY and CDR2 as SMNVEV (reference sequence). The V end was cut by 2 bases, the J end by 4 bases, with 8 bases between. The clonotype comes from a woman between 40 and 50 years old with COVID-19, enrolled during active disease. Sequenced sample: peripheral blood. The gene calls are TRBV27 and TRBJ1-1; a weak D match, TRBD1 (5 bases). DNA of the CDR3: TGTGCCAGCAGTTTACGGGGGGGCACTGAAGCTTTCTTT. Its protein is CASSLRGGTEAFF.